This T cell receptor beta chain was captured by sequencing in a study of T cell responses to AZD1222 COVID-19 vaccine. Study-wide results and limits: CD4 TCRs covered the whole spike, strongest at regions 160-218 and 743-854. Only five or six people who got AZD1222 tested seropositive at baseline.

Trimming cost V 2 bases and J 8 bases, with 12 bases left between them. In germline, CDR1 is KGHSH, CDR2 LQKENI. The CDR3 contains 13 residues. Comment on this clone: Its matching antigen is unknown.

Here immunoSEQ multiplex PCR was the method, and the copy in TCRdb shows in-frame clones only, minus some. The table shows 98,000 or so clones, with 86% occurring only once. This chain links TRBV18 with TRBJ1-1, with D possibly TRBD1 on 5 matching bases. The sample here was peripheral blood, taken on day 0 of AZD1222 vaccination. The clonotype originates from an adult in good health. The CDR3 sequence: CASSPAQRGEAFF. CDR3 coding DNA: TGTGCCAGCTCACCAGCTCAAAGGGGCGAAGCTTTCTTT.